A selection of T cell receptor beta chains follows, all from one sample in a study of memory B cells and T cells in multiple sclerosis. Measured with immunoSEQ multiplex PCR; TCRdb has only the in-frame clones, and not every one. The table includes over 35,000 clones, roughly four fifths detected once. These receptors lack a known antigen. The sample taken for sequencing was PBMCs from blood kept in culture. These receptor sequences come from a human donor with multiple sclerosis. CDR3s include the opening cysteine and the closing phenylalanine or tryptophan.

J | V | CDR3
TRBJ1-5 | TRBV7-2 | CASSPAVGRHQPQHF
TRBJ1-2 | TRBV6-6 | CASRDTGGEGGYTF
TRBJ1-2 | TRBV11-2 | CASSETYGYTF
TRBJ1-1 | TRBV29-1 | CSSVNSRGFNAEAFF
TRBJ1-1 | TRBV21-1 | CASSRRRTANTEAFF
TRBJ2-5 | TRBV30 | CAWSESWRGTTRTQYF
TRBJ2-2 | TRBV28 | CASNTGGSGELFF
TRBJ1-4 | TRBV7-2 | CASSLAPPSRLFF
TRBJ1-4 | TRBV2 | CASSSGGTANEKLFF
TRBJ2-5 | TRBV30 | CAWGRVGETQYF
TRBJ1-3 | TRBV7-2 | CASSLGAGPGGGNTIYF
TRBJ2-1 | TRBV11-2 | CASSLVGASSYNEQFF
TRBJ2-3 | TRBV21-1 | CASSNPGGLTSTDTQYF
TRBJ1-6 | TRBV11-2 | CASSSSGALNSPLHF
TRBJ2-2 | TRBV9 | CASSVVMNTGELFF
TRBJ1-2 | TRBV11-2 | CASSLFMERGYTF
TRBJ2-1 | TRBV7-3 | CASSFYLAGEGEQFF
TRBJ2-1 | TRBV29-1 | CSVVAGELLDEQFF
TRBJ2-7 | TRBV7-9 | CASSLGTGLAYEQYF
TRBJ1-2 | TRBV19 | CASSMGFRPDGYTF
TRBJ2-2 | TRBV6-1 | CASSEFYDTGELFF
TRBJ1-1 | TRBV27 | CASTPKGRAFMNTEAFF
TRBJ1-2 | TRBV5-1 | CASSLDRSYGYTF
TRBJ1-6 | TRBV4-1 | CAGGGGARNSPLHF
TRBJ2-3 | TRBV6-1 | CASSVSSGGPDTQYF
TRBJ2-7 | TRBV7-3 | CASTLNQEDRVYEQYF
TRBJ2-5 | TRBV5-1 | CASSPRQGSREETQYF
TRBJ2-7 | TRBV7-6 | CASSLGGTGDYEQYF
TRBJ2-7 | TRBV25-1 | CASSEPGQAYEQYF
TRBJ1-1 | TRBV12-2 | CASRLGTSVNTEAFF
TRBJ1-2 | TRBV9 | CASSAKQGFGYGYTF
TRBJ2-5 | TRBV2 | CATEPGSFVGPQETQYF
TRBJ1-5 | TRBV5-1 | CASSVGSNQPQHF
TRBJ1-1 | TRBV5-1 | CASSLEQGWTEAFF
TRBJ1-3 | TRBV30 | CAWSVKGRGNTIYF
TRBJ1-5 | TRBV27 | CASSLGAWNNQPQHF
TRBJ1-6 | TRBV7-2 | CASSSNRNSPLHF
TRBJ1-4 | TRBV9 | CASSPWGNSEKLFF
TRBJ2-1 | TRBV5-1 | CASSLGPAGGDLNEQFF
TRBJ1-2 | TRBV18 | CASSPGGAGYTF
TRBJ2-7 | TRBV28 | CASTHLPTYEQYF
TRBJ2-1 | TRBV19 | CASSREYLDEQFF
TRBJ1-2 | TRBV27 | CASRQNSGGTAYYGYTF
TRBJ1-5 | TRBV7-8 | CASSFGNLGEPQHF